The rows below give T cell receptor beta chains drawn from one sample of a study of OX40 agonist ivuxolimab in advanced cancers. Clones were sequenced by immunoSEQ multiplex PCR, and TCRdb holds only the in-frame ones, with some missing. The profile covers roughly 46,000 clones, with 89% appearing a single time and about 11% taken by the ten largest. The input for sequencing was CD4+ or CD8+ T cells sorted from blood, taken in a trial of the OX40 agonist ivuxolimab. These receptor sequences come from an adult with an advanced solid tumor such as melanoma, head and neck, liver or kidney cancer. Both conserved end residues are part of each CDR3. The D gene is left open where the match is weak. Part of the rows lack a size; the others show once, few, many or a class for expanded clones.

CDR3 protein: CASSSIGGNQETQYF
CDR3 DNA: TGTGCCAGCAGTAGCATAGGTGGTAATCAAGAGACCCAGTACTTC
J gene: TRBJ2-5
D gene: -
V gene: TRBV7-3
clone size: -

CDR3 protein: CASWWQYSNQPQHF
CDR3 DNA: TGTGCCAGTTGGTGGCAGTATAGCAATCAGCCCCAGCATTTT
J gene: TRBJ1-5
D gene: -
V gene: TRBV28
clone size: -

CDR3 protein: CSVEVGTGDYEQYF
CDR3 DNA: TGCAGCGTTGAAGTCGGGACAGGGGACTACGAGCAGTACTTC
J gene: TRBJ2-7
D gene: TRBD1
V gene: TRBV29-1
clone size: -

CDR3 protein: CASSLGTGPYNEQFF
CDR3 DNA: TGTGCCAGCAGCTTAGGGACAGGACCCTACAATGAGCAGTTCTTC
J gene: TRBJ2-1
D gene: TRBD1
V gene: TRBV7-3
clone size: -

CDR3 protein: CASSLIDDSYNEQFF
CDR3 DNA: TGTGCCAGCAGCTTAATAGATGACTCCTACAATGAGCAGTTCTTC
J gene: TRBJ2-1
D gene: -
V gene: TRBV7-2
clone size: -

CDR3 protein: CATSRDLQSIAKNIQYF
CDR3 DNA: TGTGCCACCAGCAGAGATTTACAGTCTATAGCCAAAAACATTCAGTACTTC
J gene: TRBJ2-4
D gene: -
V gene: TRBV15
clone size: -

CDR3 protein: CAISGQINSPLHF
CDR3 DNA: TGTGCCATCAGTGGACAGATTAATTCACCCCTCCACTTT
J gene: TRBJ1-6
D gene: -
V gene: TRBV10-3
clone size: -

CDR3 protein: CASSSGPSGYEQYF
CDR3 DNA: TGTGCCAGCAGTTCAGGACCCAGCGGCTACGAGCAGTACTTC
J gene: TRBJ2-7
D gene: -
V gene: TRBV27
clone size: -

CDR3 protein: CASSLVWGFNQPQHF
CDR3 DNA: TGTGCCAGCAGCTTGGTCTGGGGCTTCAATCAGCCCCAGCATTTT
J gene: TRBJ1-5
D gene: -
V gene: TRBV5-5
clone size: -

CDR3 protein: CASSELAGGYGYTF
CDR3 DNA: TGTGCCAGCTCTGAACTCGCAGGGGGCTATGGCTACACCTTC
J gene: TRBJ1-2
D gene: TRBD1
V gene: TRBV6-5
clone size: once

CDR3 protein: CASSTGLQNTEAFF
CDR3 DNA: TGTGCCAGCAGCACGGGGTTACAGAACACTGAAGCTTTCTTT
J gene: TRBJ1-1
D gene: -
V gene: TRBV11-2
clone size: -

CDR3 protein: CASSQEGDGSYEQYF
CDR3 DNA: TGTGCCAGCAGCCAGGAGGGGGACGGATCCTACGAGCAGTACTTC
J gene: TRBJ2-7
D gene: -
V gene: TRBV9
clone size: medium-sized

CDR3 protein: CASSRVLDGITDTQYF
CDR3 DNA: TGTGCCAGCAGCCGCGTCTTGGACGGGATCACAGATACGCAGTATTTT
J gene: TRBJ2-3
D gene: -
V gene: TRBV11-2
clone size: -

CDR3 protein: CASSEIVLGQGFYEQYF
CDR3 DNA: TGTGCCAGCAGTGAAATAGTTCTAGGACAGGGGTTCTACGAGCAGTACTTC
J gene: TRBJ2-7
D gene: TRBD1
V gene: TRBV6-1
clone size: -

CDR3 protein: CASRELAASSYEQYF
CDR3 DNA: TGTGCCAGCAGAGAACTAGCTGCGAGCTCCTACGAGCAGTACTTC
J gene: TRBJ2-7
D gene: -
V gene: TRBV2
clone size: -

CDR3 protein: CASSWVQSTYEQYF
CDR3 DNA: TGCGCCAGCAGCTGGGTCCAGAGTACCTACGAGCAGTACTTC
J gene: TRBJ2-7
D gene: -
V gene: TRBV5-1
clone size: -

CDR3 protein: CASSVGAGSNEKLFF
CDR3 DNA: TGTGCCAGCAGCGTAGGGGCAGGAAGTAATGAAAAACTGTTTTTT
J gene: TRBJ1-4
D gene: -
V gene: TRBV9
clone size: -

CDR3 protein: CASSPRGGFAEQYF
CDR3 DNA: TGTGCTAGCAGCCCCAGGGGGGGCTTTGCCGAGCAGTACTTC
J gene: TRBJ2-7
D gene: -
V gene: TRBV7-7
clone size: -

CDR3 protein: CASSPTGTTGNTIYF
CDR3 DNA: TGTGCCAGCAGCCCGACAGGGACCACTGGAAACACCATATATTTT
J gene: TRBJ1-3
D gene: TRBD1
V gene: TRBV7-2
clone size: -

CDR3 protein: CASSFTRDSQPQHF
CDR3 DNA: TGTGCCAGCAGTTTTACGAGGGACTCTCAGCCCCAGCATTTT
J gene: TRBJ1-5
D gene: -
V gene: TRBV27
clone size: -

CDR3 protein: CASSLWERLYEQYF
CDR3 DNA: TGTGCCAGCAGCTTGTGGGAGAGGCTCTACGAGCAGTACTTC
J gene: TRBJ2-7
D gene: -
V gene: TRBV11-2
clone size: -

CDR3 protein: CASSSWGLKAGVNGELFF
CDR3 DNA: TGTGCCAGCAGCTCCTGGGGACTGAAAGCGGGAGTTAACGGGGAGCTGTTTTTT
J gene: TRBJ2-2
D gene: TRBD2
V gene: TRBV5-4
clone size: once

CDR3 protein: CASSSPGGTGYTF
CDR3 DNA: TGTGCCAGCAGCTCGCCCGGGGGTACTGGCTACACCTTC
J gene: TRBJ1-2
D gene: -
V gene: TRBV9
clone size: -

CDR3 protein: CASSQKREGQETQYF
CDR3 DNA: TGTGCCAGCAGCCAAAAGCGGGAGGGCCAAGAGACCCAGTACTTC
J gene: TRBJ2-5
D gene: TRBD2
V gene: TRBV4-2
clone size: -

CDR3 protein: CASRPAGNINEQYF
CDR3 DNA: TGTGCCAGCCGCCCGGCGGGAAATATCAACGAGCAGTACTTC
J gene: TRBJ2-7
D gene: -
V gene: TRBV27
clone size: -

CDR3 protein: CASSYQDRQETQYF
CDR3 DNA: TGTGCCAGCAGTTACCAGGACAGACAAGAGACCCAGTACTTC
J gene: TRBJ2-5
D gene: -
V gene: TRBV6-5
clone size: -

CDR3 protein: CASSLGTGGYEQYF
CDR3 DNA: TGCGCCAGCAGCTTGGGGACAGGGGGCTACGAGCAGTACTTC
J gene: TRBJ2-7
D gene: TRBD1
V gene: TRBV5-1
clone size: -

CDR3 protein: CATSRDEGSYEQYF
CDR3 DNA: TGTGCCACCAGCAGAGATGAAGGCTCCTACGAGCAGTACTTC
J gene: TRBJ2-7
D gene: -
V gene: TRBV15
clone size: -

CDR3 protein: CASSLGTFGELFF
CDR3 DNA: TGTGCCAGCAGCTTAGGAACGTTCGGGGAGCTGTTTTTT
J gene: TRBJ2-2
D gene: -
V gene: TRBV11-2
clone size: medium-sized

CDR3 protein: CASSPFVGPQGNTGELFF
CDR3 DNA: TGTGCCAGCAGCCCGTTTGTGGGTCCACAGGGGAACACCGGGGAGCTGTTTTTT
J gene: TRBJ2-2
D gene: -
V gene: TRBV27
clone size: once

CDR3 protein: CASSERGGLPDTQYF
CDR3 DNA: TGTGCCAGCAGCGAGCGGGGGGGCCTTCCAGATACGCAGTATTTT
J gene: TRBJ2-3
D gene: TRBD2
V gene: TRBV27
clone size: -

CDR3 protein: CASSLFAPGAGYGYTF
CDR3 DNA: TGTGCCAGCAGCTTATTCGCCCCCGGGGCGGGGTATGGCTACACCTTC
J gene: TRBJ1-2
D gene: -
V gene: TRBV7-6
clone size: -

CDR3 protein: CASRLAGGREQYF
CDR3 DNA: TGTGCCAGCCGTCTAGCGGGGGGGCGCGAGCAGTACTTC
J gene: TRBJ2-7
D gene: TRBD2
V gene: TRBV28
clone size: -

CDR3 protein: CSVLGGTGAYEQFF
CDR3 DNA: TGCAGCGTCTTGGGGGGGACAGGGGCGTATGAGCAGTTCTTC
J gene: TRBJ2-1
D gene: TRBD1
V gene: TRBV29-1
clone size: -

CDR3 protein: CASSIGALSYEQYF
CDR3 DNA: TGTGCCAGTAGTATTGGGGCGCTCTCCTACGAGCAGTACTTC
J gene: TRBJ2-7
D gene: -
V gene: TRBV19
clone size: medium-sized

CDR3 protein: CSVEPNLYGYTF
CDR3 DNA: TGCAGCGTTGAACCAAACCTCTATGGCTACACCTTC
J gene: TRBJ1-2
D gene: -
V gene: TRBV29-1
clone size: -

CDR3 protein: CASSPVGGGFYEQYF
CDR3 DNA: TGTGCCAGCAGCCCAGTAGGGGGAGGGTTCTACGAGCAGTACTTC
J gene: TRBJ2-7
D gene: -
V gene: TRBV7-6
clone size: -

CDR3 protein: CASSTGDAHSPLHF
CDR3 DNA: TGTGCCAGCAGTACAGGGGACGCACATTCACCCCTCCACTTT
J gene: TRBJ1-6
D gene: TRBD1
V gene: TRBV6-5
clone size: -

CDR3 protein: CASGVTTDTQYF
CDR3 DNA: TGTGCCAGCGGGGTGACCACAGATACGCAGTATTTT
J gene: TRBJ2-3
D gene: -
V gene: TRBV6-6
clone size: -

CDR3 protein: CASSMGQGIQPQHF
CDR3 DNA: TGTGCCAGTAGTATGGGCCAGGGGATTCAGCCCCAGCATTTT
J gene: TRBJ1-5
D gene: -
V gene: TRBV19
clone size: -

CDR3 protein: CASSFLLVGQDIQYF
CDR3 DNA: TGTGCCAGCAGCTTCCTGCTAGTAGGGCAGGACATTCAGTACTTC
J gene: TRBJ2-4
D gene: -
V gene: TRBV7-9
clone size: -

CDR3 protein: CASSVDSTMGTGGWETQYF
CDR3 DNA: TGTGCCAGCAGCGTAGATTCGACGATGGGGACAGGGGGCTGGGAGACCCAGTACTTC
J gene: TRBJ2-5
D gene: TRBD1
V gene: TRBV9
clone size: -

CDR3 protein: CASSQQGGRGGYTF
CDR3 DNA: TGTGCCAGCAGTCAACAGGGCGGCCGAGGCGGCTACACCTTC
J gene: TRBJ1-2
D gene: -
V gene: TRBV6-6
clone size: -

CDR3 protein: CASSKVVTGLKAKNIQYF
CDR3 DNA: TGTGCCAGCAGCAAAGTTGTGACAGGACTGAAAGCCAAAAACATTCAGTACTTC
J gene: TRBJ2-4
D gene: -
V gene: TRBV21-1
clone size: -

CDR3 protein: CASSVGESSSGYTF
CDR3 DNA: TGTGCCAGCAGCGTTGGGGAATCATCGAGTGGCTACACCTTC
J gene: TRBJ1-2
D gene: -
V gene: TRBV6-1
clone size: -

CDR3 protein: CASSLGGQGFVETQYF
CDR3 DNA: TGTGCCAGCAGCTTAGGGGGACAGGGGTTCGTAGAGACCCAGTACTTC
J gene: TRBJ2-5
D gene: TRBD1
V gene: TRBV7-8
clone size: -

CDR3 protein: CASSEAQGLALLFRYF
CDR3 DNA: TGTGCCAGCAGTGAAGCGCAGGGCCTCGCGTTGCTTTTTCGGTACTTC
J gene: TRBJ2-7
D gene: -
V gene: TRBV6-1
clone size: -

CDR3 protein: CASSFGVGNEQFF
CDR3 DNA: TGTGCCAGCAGTTTTGGGGTCGGAAATGAGCAGTTCTTC
J gene: TRBJ2-1
D gene: -
V gene: TRBV27
clone size: -

CDR3 protein: CASSLQGPYEQYF
CDR3 DNA: TGTGCCAGCAGCTTACAGGGACCCTACGAGCAGTACTTC
J gene: TRBJ2-7
D gene: -
V gene: TRBV7-9
clone size: few

CDR3 protein: CAIIYGPNEQFF
CDR3 DNA: TGTGCCATCATCTACGGCCCTAATGAGCAGTTCTTC
J gene: TRBJ2-1
D gene: -
V gene: TRBV10-3
clone size: -

CDR3 protein: CASSQLELVGELFF
CDR3 DNA: TGTGCCAGCAGCCAATTAGAACTGGTAGGGGAGCTGTTTTTT
J gene: TRBJ2-2
D gene: -
V gene: TRBV4-2
clone size: -

CDR3 protein: CASSQGSGGYTF
CDR3 DNA: TGTGCCAGCAGCCAGGGCTCGGGGGGCTACACCTTC
J gene: TRBJ1-2
D gene: -
V gene: TRBV5-6
clone size: -

CDR3 protein: CASSPSGGQGTEAFF
CDR3 DNA: TGTGCCAGCAGTCCGAGTGGAGGGCAGGGCACTGAAGCTTTCTTT
J gene: TRBJ1-1
D gene: -
V gene: TRBV5-4
clone size: -

CDR3 protein: CSVELVRGNPSSYEQYF
CDR3 DNA: TGCAGCGTTGAATTAGTCAGGGGGAATCCGAGCTCCTACGAGCAGTACTTC
J gene: TRBJ2-7
D gene: TRBD1
V gene: TRBV29-1
clone size: -